The present entry profiles one TCR beta chain with its context. This receptor's antigen is unknown. No base qualities exist here, and no much larger clone lies one base off it. Participants in the prospective study were enrolled through a virtual design, were aged roughly 18 to 100 years, and lived in roughly 24 United States geographic areas. In the prospective study, cohorts were assigned on the basis of participant-reported clinical history obtained from a screening survey and a study questionnaire. Recovered participants in ImmuneRACE Cohort 3 were defined by two consecutive negative NP/OP PCR tests, clearance by a healthcare professional, or resolution of symptoms. Mobile phlebotomists in the prospective study collected whole blood, serum and a nasopharyngeal or oropharyngeal swab from every participant. Over an approximately 2-month period, participants in the prospective study had the option of providing additional blood draws and questionnaires. Prospective study blood samples were shipped either frozen or at room temperature before DNA extraction.

This sample is part of a study of blood T cell repertoires in COVID-19 (dated by TCRdb to between 2020 and 2021). For context, the study as a whole: Samples from collaborators originated in the United States, Italy and Spain and spanned both the acute and convalescent phases of COVID-19. The prospective study material was composed of cDNA or gDNA derived from T cells, B-cell-depleted T cells, or PBMCs. Subjects who had been exposed to COVID-19, were actively infected with it, or had recovered from it provided the deeply sampled blood TCRbeta repertoires that made up the dataset. The repertoires were released in a freely available public database intended as a resource for research on the immune response to SARS-CoV-2. Samples came from the ongoing ImmuneRACE study (first 160 participants) plus 1,254 subjects from 6 global collaborators. The sample metadata nearly always contained a de-identified subject ID, COVID-19 status, age in years and sex. Where available, HLA class I and class II types were obtained from metadata supplied by the sample provider rather than from assay-based typing.

Points the paper makes about the study in general: The amount of clinical and demographic metadata varied by source and participant and was provided uncurated.

The immunoSEQ Assay, a bias-controlled multiplex PCR, was used to amplify TCRbeta CDR3 regions from genomic DNA. Processing in the source paper ran as follows. Within the assay, amplification of reference gene primers was used to estimate how many nucleated cells each sample contained. To quantify the absolute abundance of each unique TCRbeta CDR3 rearrangement, sequence reads were collapsed and filtered. For each sample, productive Simpson clonality was calculated as the square root of Simpson's diversity index over productive rearrangements. TCRdb took over this immuneACCESS table, retaining in-frame rearrangements with V and J assigned. Such tables are incomplete; in checked studies, under half of the missing clones stem from an unresolved V gene, and the remainder is unexplained. D and trimming were read from the DNA, whereas the V and J calls and clone size are those reported in that table. The sample data list 190,000 or so clones, and roughly 90% of these were observed just once. Clones ranked in the top ten supply roughly 8.1% of the sample.

This receptor was taken from a woman aged 18-30 years who had recovered from COVID-19. Sequencing was done on a sample of PBMCs or T cells enriched from blood (not recorded which).

In nucleotide form, the sequence is TGCGCCAGCACCCAATCTGGGCAGTCGAACACTGAAGCTTTCTTT. This is translated as CASTQSGQSNTEAFF. The chain couples TRBV5-1 to TRBJ1-1, with the identity of the D gene unclear. V loses 6 bases of germline sequence and J loses 1 base, and the interval between the two ends is 16 bases. There are 15 amino acids in the CDR3, from cysteine to phenylalanine inclusive. Only the CDR3 portion is preserved as DNA: 45 bases, with reading frame beginning at the first base. According to the germline V gene, CDR1 reads SGHRS and CDR2 reads YFSETQ.